The TCR beta chain described here comes from a study of blood T cells in healthy people across ages. Background on the study: Template-switching capture recovered about one barcoded beta molecule per two T cells.

Together with a sample-barcoded 5' primer, a J-beta primer mix was included in a second PCR lasting 7 to 11 cycles. TCRdb redid the calling of the 5' RACE reads with MiXCR, one entry per CDR3 protein. This sample has about 970,000 distinct CDR3 sequences, with about 51% found just once. This receptor was identified in an older woman in good health. The sequenced sample consisted of blood.

Here the CDR3 reads CASSYVAGSAIQYF. CDR3 in DNA: TGTGCCAGCAGTTACGTCGCAGGGTCGGCCATTCAGTACTTC. The chain has TRBV6-5 and TRBJ2-4; D is possibly TRBD1 (5 bases). This CDR3 is built from 14 residues. With 2 bases removed from V and 9 bases from J, the gap between germline ends came to 14 bases. The germline gives CDR1 MNHEY, CDR2 SVGAGI.